Reported below is one T cell receptor beta chain. An end of the junction differs from the germline gene, which may be a read error. Gene-specific TRAV and TRBV primers were used for first-strand cDNA, covering alpha and beta chains. With a constant-region primer and a V-primer adapter, TCRs were subjected to roughly 20 PCR cycles of amplification. Each CDR3 protein is one row after TCRdb ran MiXCR on the reads. The table lists approximately 30,000 distinct CDR3 sequences, around 47% of them singletons, with 4.5% to 7% in the top ten. Indicated time point: after trial treatment. The treatment is: LDRT plus nivolumab, ipilimumab, low-dose cyclophosphamide and aspirin (RACIN trial). Along with nivolumab and ipilimumab, donors received aspirin, low-dose cyclophosphamide and low-dose radiotherapy. The data derive from a study of low-dose radiotherapy and immunotherapy resistance in tumors. Study information: Aspirin was taken orally by patients at 300 mg daily for four cycles from cycle 1 day 1.

The sequencing here drew on PBMCs, taken after low-dose radiotherapy plus immunotherapy. The receptor's source is a male donor with gallbladder cancer.

The CDR3 DNA reads TGCGCCAGCAGCCAAGGAGTCACGGACGACCAGTACTTC. This translates into CASSQGVTDDQYF. The rearrangement uses TRBV4-1 and TRBJ2-7, with unresolved D. The germline V gene has CDR1 MGHRA and CDR2 YSYEKL. The CDR3 is made up of 13 amino acids.